Listed here are 27 T cell receptor beta chains from one sample, sequenced in a study of neurological immune-mediated disorders (dated by TCRdb to between 2019 and 2020). The label giving this sample's time point can be read as: longitudinal time-point 3. Library preparation was by 5' RACE. This sample was sequenced with an Illumina HiSeq 2500. The public reads were reprocessed in TCRdb via fastp at Q25 and MiXCR, keeping in-frame beta chains. Each entry merges the rows of one CDR3 protein and shows their most common DNA and genes. The sample includes more than 95,000 distinct CDR3 sequences, with about a tenth observed a single time. The ten largest clones add up to about 3% of the sample. Source material: PBMCs. The origin of the receptors is a female donor with HTLV-1-associated myelopathy (HAM/TSP).

This clonotype was picked up many times. The chain links TRBV29-1 to TRBJ1-1, with D possibly TRBD1 on 5 matching bases. The CDR3 covers 14 residues. Germline V gives CDR1 SQVTM, CDR2 ANQGSEA. V lost 8 bases to trimming and J lost 0 bases, with 16 bases between them. The CDR3 nucleotides are TGCAGCATTACGTGGGGCAAGTTGAACACTGAAGCTTTCTTT. Its protein product is CSITWGKLNTEAFF.

This clonotype was picked up many times. The chain recombines TRBV5-1 with TRBJ2-1; 9 bases line up with TRBD2. Trimming removed 0 bases from V and 12 bases from J; junction bases left unmatched: 19. The CDR3 is 18 residues long. Germline V gene sequence: CDR1 SGHRS, CDR2 YFSETQ. CDR3 nucleotides: TGCGCCAGCAGCTTGGGCCCTAGCGGGAAGGGGGCCACAACGGGGCAGTTCTTC. Its translation: CASSLGPSGKGATTGQFF.

This clonotype has a count of ten or more. J is TRBJ2-6 and V is TRBV18, with no clear D. CDR1 and CDR2 from the germline V gene are KGHSH and LQKENI. The V end was cut by 4 bases, the J end by 0 bases, with 4 bases between. This CDR3 has 14 residues. CDR3 region: CASSRFSGANVLTF. Written as DNA, the CDR3 is TGTGCCAGCTCACGATTCTCTGGGGCCAACGTCCTGACTTTC. Full variable domain (rest looked up from reference TRBV18 and TRBJ2-6): NAGVMQNPRHLVRRRGQEARLRCSPMKGHSHVYWYRQLPEEGLKFMVYLQKENIIDESGMPKERFSAEFPKEGPSILRIQQVVRGDSAAYFCASSRFSGANVLTFGAGSRLTVL.

This clonotype was counted ten times or more. The chain combines TRBV20-1 with TRBJ2-5, with 7 bases identical to TRBD1. Per the germline V gene, CDR1 is DFQATT and CDR2 is SNEGSKA (reference sequence). With V trimmed by 7 bases and J by 5 bases, 10 bases remained unmatched. This CDR3 is built from 13 residues. This CDR3 reads CSGLRQGGETQYF. The CDR3 nucleotides are TGCAGTGGCCTAAGACAGGGCGGGGAGACCCAGTACTTC.

Many counts were recorded for this clonotype. The chain employs TRBV5-1 and TRBJ2-1; no clear D. V was pared by 1 base and J by 10 bases, with 12 bases between. The CDR3 runs 13 residues. Germline loops: CDR1 SGHRS, CDR2 YFSETQ. The CDR3 DNA is TGCGCCAGCAGCTTGTCCTCCGTCATAGAGCAGTTCTTC. This gives the protein CASSLSSVIEQFF.

Ten or more counts support this clonotype. CDR3: CASSSPAAGGAQYF. The DNA of the CDR3 is TGTGCCAGCAGCTCCCCAGCGGCCGGGGGGGCGCAGTATTTT. The gene calls are TRBV7-2 and TRBJ2-3, with 8 bases that match TRBD2. This CDR3 has 14 residues. The V segment lost 4 bases and the J segment 10 bases; nucleotides outside the gene matches: 10. Germline V gene sequence: CDR1 SGHTA, CDR2 FQGNSA.

This clonotype was seen ten or more times. The CDR3 sequence is CASTVLGAGNTEAFF. The CDR3 nucleotides read TGTGCCAGCACCGTACTGGGAGCTGGGAACACTGAAGCTTTCTTT. The genes are TRBV6-5 and TRBJ1-1; D is ambiguous. V gave up 7 bases and J gave up 1 base, with 16 bases separating them. The CDR3 sequence is 15 residues long. Germline V gene data show CDR1 as MNHEY and CDR2 as SVGAGI.

This clonotype was recorded many times. The chain uses TRBV20-1 and TRBJ1-2; 11 bases are shared with TRBD1. CDR1 is DFQATT, CDR2 SNEGSKA, per germline (reference sequence). The CDR3 totals 16 residues. V shed 6 bases and J 0 bases; nucleotides not matched to a gene: 9. The CDR3 sequence is CSATDRGPLSNYGYTF. The CDR3 nucleotides are TGCAGTGCGACGGACAGGGGGCCCCTTTCTAACTATGGCTACACCTTC.

This clonotype is labeled as medium-sized (0.01 to 0.1%). The DNA for the CDR3 is TGTGCCAGCAGTTTTTCGAGCGGGGGGTCGAAGCAGTTCTTC. Residues: CASSFSSGGSKQFF. The chain couples TRBV12-3 or TRBV12-4 to TRBJ2-1; 9 bases map to TRBD2. V gave up 3 bases and J gave up 11 bases; unmatched junction bases: 8. This CDR3 spans 14 amino acids.

This clonotype was seen many times. This chain uses TRBV18 with TRBJ2-1; D perhaps matches TRBD1 (6 bases). The CDR3 length is 14 residues. V lost 5 bases and J 7 bases, leaving 15 bases between the germline ends. Germline V gene lookup returns CDR1 KGHSH and CDR2 LQKENI. As DNA, the CDR3 is TGTGCCAGCTCAGGCTCAGGGGCGGATAATGAGCAGTTCTTC. Its translation: CASSGSGADNEQFF.

On this clonotype: A much larger clone differs from this one at a single base, so this may be a read error. The rearrangement uses TRBV10-3 and TRBJ2-3; 8 bases align to TRBD1. The germline CDR1 and CDR2 sequences are ENHRY and SYGVKD. V lost 2 bases to trimming and J lost 2 bases; unmatched junction nucleotides: 9. The CDR3 runs 17 residues. CDR3 DNA: TGTGCCATCAGTGAGCCTGGGGTCAGGGGGCCCACAGATACGCAGTATTTT. The encoded protein is CAISEPGVRGPTDTQYF.

This clonotype showed up many times. The rearrangement links TRBV20-1 to TRBJ2-3, with 9 bases fitting TRBD1. Per germline, CDR1 DFQATT and CDR2 SNEGSKA (reference sequence). The junction had 5 bases not matched to a gene; V was cut back by 4 bases and J by 0 bases. The CDR3 totals 15 residues. The CDR3 DNA is TGCAGTGCTATAAACAGGGGGCCAAGCACAGATACGCAGTATTTT. It encodes CSAINRGPSTDTQYF.

This clonotype was seen many times. The chain recombines TRBV20-1 with TRBJ2-1; the match to TRBD1 covers 7 bases. After removal of 3 bases from V and 0 bases from J, the junction contained 11 bases not matched to a gene. The CDR3 sequence is 17 residues long. Germline CDR1 reads DFQATT; CDR2 reads SNEGSKA (reference sequence). CDR3 DNA: TGCAGTGCTAGGGGCGACAGGGTAGGTCTCTCCTACAATGAGCAGTTCTTC. It translates to CSARGDRVGLSYNEQFF.

This clonotype has ten or more counts. The chain combines TRBV28 with TRBJ2-7, with 7 nucleotides matching TRBD1. Per germline, CDR1 MDHEN and CDR2 SYDVKM. The ends lost 4 bases at V and 5 bases at J; junction bases unmatched: 5. CDR3 length: 13 amino acids. CDR3 bases: TGTGCCAGCAGTTCCGGACAGGTTCACGAGCAGTACTTC. As protein: CASSSGQVHEQYF.

This clonotype was recorded many times. V and J are TRBV28 and TRBJ1-1; D call uncertain. There are 14 residues in the CDR3. The germline V gene has CDR1 MDHEN and CDR2 SYDVKM. Trimming took 3 bases from V and 1 from J, leaving 9 bases between them. The CDR3 loop reads CASSFMRENTEAFF. CDR3 nucleotide sequence: TGTGCCAGCAGTTTCATGAGGGAGAACACTGAAGCTTTCTTT. The entire variable domain, with the rest obtained from reference TRBV28 and TRBJ1-1, is as follows: DVKVTQSSRYLVKRTGEKVFLECVQDMDHENMFWYRQDPGLGLRLIYFSYDVKMKEKGDIPEGYSVSREKKERFSLILESASTNQTSMYLCASSFMRENTEAFFGQGTRLTVV.

This clonotype was picked up many times. The chain uses TRBV5-1 and TRBJ1-3; 8 nucleotides agree with TRBD1. This CDR3 has 15 amino acids. V lost 4 bases, J lost 3 bases, and 6 bases stayed unmatched. Germline CDR1 and CDR2: SGHRS and YFSETQ. The chain's CDR3 is CASSIGQGLGNTIYF. CDR3 nucleotide sequence: TGCGCCAGCAGCATCGGACAGGGCCTTGGAAACACCATATATTTT. The full variable domain, in which reference TRBV5-1 and TRBJ1-3 provide the parts outside the CDR3, is KAGVTQTPRYLIKTRGQQVTLSCSPISGHRSVSWYQQTPGQGLQFLFEYFSETQRNKGNFPGRFSGRQFSNSRSEMNVSTLELGDSALYLCASSIGQGLGNTIYFGEGSWLTVV.

There are many counts of this clonotype. This chain uses TRBV20-1 with TRBJ2-7, with D unresolved. Germline assignment: CDR1 DFQATT and CDR2 SNEGSKA (reference sequence). The length of the CDR3 is 14 residues. Trimming left V 3 bases short and J 0 bases short, with 12 bases between. The CDR3 region is CSASRASVSYEQYF. The CDR3, as DNA: TGCAGTGCTAGCCGGGCCTCAGTCTCCTACGAGCAGTACTTC.

This clonotype was counted many times. This chain connects TRBV29-1 to TRBJ2-7; D is ambiguous. The germline V and J ends were trimmed by 4 bases and 2 bases, with 6 bases remaining between them. The CDR3 runs to 11 residues. Per germline, CDR1 SQVTM and CDR2 ANQGSEA. CDR3 residues: CSVGSTYEQYF. The CDR3, as DNA: TGCAGCGTTGGATCCACCTACGAGCAGTACTTC.

V is TRBV12-3 or TRBV12-4 and J is TRBJ2-3, with 9 bases matching TRBD2. The CDR3 runs 15 residues. The J segment lost 0 bases and the V segment lost 6 bases, leaving 4 bases of the junction unmatched. CDR3 in amino acids: CASRPSGASTDTQYF. CDR3 in DNA: TGTGCCAGCAGACCTAGCGGGGCCAGCACAGATACGCAGTATTTT.

Remarks on this clonotype: A much larger clone lies a single base off, so this may be a read error. Lacking the conserved final phenylalanine or tryptophan, this CDR3 likely reflects a read error. The chain recombines TRBV7-9 with TRBJ1-2; possible D gene TRBD1, 6 bases. Trimming pared 3 bases from V and 6 bases from J, leaving 11 bases between. Germline V gives CDR1 SEHNR, CDR2 FQNEAQ (reference sequence). The CDR3 totals 13 residues. CDR3 in amino acids: CASSFQGRDGYTL. The CDR3, as DNA: TGTGCCAGCAGCTTTCAGGGGAGGGATGGCTACACCTTA.

Many counts were recorded for this clonotype. The chain combines TRBV2 with TRBJ2-7; no clear D. This CDR3 has 13 residues. With 5 bases removed from V and 3 bases from J, the gap between germline ends came to 11 bases. CDR1 SNHLY and CDR2 FYNNEI come from the germline V gene. Here the CDR3 DNA reads TGTGCCAGCAGTTACCCTGGTGTCTACGAGCAGTACTTC. It codes for CASSYPGVYEQYF.

This clonotype was detected ten times or more. The CDR3 loop is CASSLELDFYEQYF. The CDR3 bases are TGCGCCAGCAGCTTGGAACTAGACTTCTACGAGCAGTACTTC. The V call is TRBV5-1, the J call TRBJ2-7, with D possibly matching TRBD2 (5 bases). This CDR3 comprises 14 residues. Germline assignment: CDR1 SGHRS and CDR2 YFSETQ. Trimming took 0 bases from V and 3 from J, leaving 10 bases between them.

This clonotype came up many times. The V and J genes are TRBV28 and TRBJ2-7, with TRBD2 matching 7 bases. V gave up 5 bases and J gave up 0 bases; unmatched junction bases: 13. Germline V gene lookup returns CDR1 MDHEN and CDR2 SYDVKM. The CDR3 is 17 amino acids. CDR3 bases: TGTGCCAGCAGTGCAATTTCTAGCGGCCGCAGCTCCTACGAGCAGTACTTC. This gives the protein CASSAISSGRSSYEQYF.

This clonotype was seen ten or more times. The chain is built from TRBV20-1 and TRBJ2-7; maybe TRBD1 (6 bases). The germline gives CDR1 DFQATT, CDR2 SNEGSKA (reference sequence). V was pared by 2 bases and J by 0 bases, with 11 bases between. The CDR3 length is 14 residues. For the CDR3, the DNA is TGCAGTGCTAGATCGACAGGTAGCTCCTACGAGCAGTACTTC. This codes for CSARSTGSSYEQYF.

This clonotype was seen many times. This chain links TRBV20-1 with TRBJ2-2; 8 nucleotides line up with TRBD1. V gave up 2 bases and J gave up 4 bases; unmatched junction bases: 3. This CDR3 comprises 14 residues. In germline, CDR1 is DFQATT, CDR2 SNEGSKA (reference sequence). For the CDR3, the DNA is TGCAGTGCTAGATCGGACAGGGCCACCGGGGAGCTGTTTTTT. This translates into CSARSDRATGELFF.

This clonotype was seen more than once but under ten times. The chain carries TRBV27 and TRBJ2-3; D is unclear. The germline CDR1 and CDR2 sequences are MNHEY and SMNVEV (reference sequence). V lost 6 bases and J lost 4, with 17 bases in between. This CDR3 spans 15 amino acids. In DNA form, the CDR3 reads TGTGCCAGCAGAGACCAGAGTAGTAGTGCAGATACGCAGTATTTT. This codes for CASRDQSSSADTQYF.

In this sample, this clonotype turned up many times. The rearrangement links TRBV4-1 to TRBJ2-3, with TRBD2 as a possible D gene (6 bases). Trimming shortened V by 0 bases and J by 3 bases, and 13 bases separated the two germline ends. Per the germline V gene, CDR1 is MGHRA and CDR2 is YSYEKL. The length of the CDR3 is 16 residues. As DNA, the CDR3 is TGCGCCAGCAGCCAAGATCCGGGGAGGTTGACAGATACGCAGTATTTT. Protein product: CASSQDPGRLTDTQYF.